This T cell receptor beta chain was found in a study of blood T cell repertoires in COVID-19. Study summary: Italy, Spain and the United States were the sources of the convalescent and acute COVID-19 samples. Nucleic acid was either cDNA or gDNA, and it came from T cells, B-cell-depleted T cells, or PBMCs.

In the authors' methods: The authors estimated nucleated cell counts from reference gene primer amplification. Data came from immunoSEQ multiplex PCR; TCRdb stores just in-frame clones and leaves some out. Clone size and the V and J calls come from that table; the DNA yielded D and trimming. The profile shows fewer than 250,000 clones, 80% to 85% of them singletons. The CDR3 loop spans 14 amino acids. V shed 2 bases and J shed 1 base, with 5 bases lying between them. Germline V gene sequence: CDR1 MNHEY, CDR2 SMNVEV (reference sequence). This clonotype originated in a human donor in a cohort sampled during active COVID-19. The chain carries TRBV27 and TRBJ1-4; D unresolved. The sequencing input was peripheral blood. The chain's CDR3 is CASSLIGTNEKLFF. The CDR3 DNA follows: TGTGCCAGCAGTTTAATCGGAACTAATGAAAAACTGTTTTTT.